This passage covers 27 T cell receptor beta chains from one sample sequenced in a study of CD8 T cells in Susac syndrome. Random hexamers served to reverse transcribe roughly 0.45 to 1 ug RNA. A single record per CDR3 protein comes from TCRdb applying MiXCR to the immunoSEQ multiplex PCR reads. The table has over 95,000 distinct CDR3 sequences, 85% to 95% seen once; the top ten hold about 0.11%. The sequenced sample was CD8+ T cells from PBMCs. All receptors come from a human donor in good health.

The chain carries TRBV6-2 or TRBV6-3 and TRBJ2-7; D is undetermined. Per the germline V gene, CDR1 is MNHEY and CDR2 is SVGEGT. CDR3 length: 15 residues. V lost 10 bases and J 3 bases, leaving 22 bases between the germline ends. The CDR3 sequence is CATGQPPSNVYEQYF. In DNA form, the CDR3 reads TGTGCCACCGGCCAACCGCCCTCGAACGTCTACGAGCAGTACTTC.

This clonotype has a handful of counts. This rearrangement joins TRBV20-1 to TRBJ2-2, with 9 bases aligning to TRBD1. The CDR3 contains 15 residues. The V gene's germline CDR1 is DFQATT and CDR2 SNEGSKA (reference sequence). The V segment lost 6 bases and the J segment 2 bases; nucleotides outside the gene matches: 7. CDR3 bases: TGCAGTGCGAGGACAGGGGCCGTAAACACCGGGGAGCTGTTTTTT. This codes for CSARTGAVNTGELFF.

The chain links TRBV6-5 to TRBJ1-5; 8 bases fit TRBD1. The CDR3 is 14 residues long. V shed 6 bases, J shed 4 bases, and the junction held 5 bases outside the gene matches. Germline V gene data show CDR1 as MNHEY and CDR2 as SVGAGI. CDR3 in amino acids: CASSLGTGNQPQHF. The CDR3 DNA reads TGTGCCAGCAGCCTGGGGACAGGAAATCAGCCCCAGCATTTT.

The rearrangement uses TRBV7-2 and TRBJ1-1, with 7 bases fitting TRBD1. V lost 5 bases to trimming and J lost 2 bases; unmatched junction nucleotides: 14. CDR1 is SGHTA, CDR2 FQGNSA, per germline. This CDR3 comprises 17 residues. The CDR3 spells CASSHSGRGYRNTEAFF. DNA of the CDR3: TGTGCCAGCAGCCATAGCGGCAGGGGGTACAGAAACACTGAAGCTTTCTTT.

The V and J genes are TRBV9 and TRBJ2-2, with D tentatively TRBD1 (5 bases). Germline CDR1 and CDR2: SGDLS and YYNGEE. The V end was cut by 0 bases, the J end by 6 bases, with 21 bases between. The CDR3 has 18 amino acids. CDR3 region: CASSVVAGGRTYAGELFF. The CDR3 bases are TGTGCCAGCAGCGTAGTTGCAGGCGGTCGGACATACGCCGGGGAGCTGTTTTTT.

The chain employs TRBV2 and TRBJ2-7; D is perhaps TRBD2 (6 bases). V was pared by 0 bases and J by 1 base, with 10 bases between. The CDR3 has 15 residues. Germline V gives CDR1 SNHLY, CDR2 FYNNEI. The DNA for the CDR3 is TGTGCCAGCAGTGAAGCGGCTAGCGTGTCCTACGAGCAGTACTTC. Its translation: CASSEAASVSYEQYF.

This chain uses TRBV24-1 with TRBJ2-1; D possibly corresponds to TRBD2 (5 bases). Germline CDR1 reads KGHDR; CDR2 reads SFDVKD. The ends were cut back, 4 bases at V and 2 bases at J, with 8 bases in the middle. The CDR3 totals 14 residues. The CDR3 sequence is CATSEGDAYNEQFF. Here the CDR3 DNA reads TGTGCCACCAGTGAGGGAGATGCCTACAATGAGCAGTTCTTC.

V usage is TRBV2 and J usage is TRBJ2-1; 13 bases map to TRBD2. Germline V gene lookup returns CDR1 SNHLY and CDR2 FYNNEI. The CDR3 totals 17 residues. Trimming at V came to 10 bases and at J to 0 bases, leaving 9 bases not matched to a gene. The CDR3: CATRLAGGISSYNEQFF. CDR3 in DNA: TGTGCCACCAGACTAGCGGGAGGTATTAGCTCCTACAATGAGCAGTTCTTC. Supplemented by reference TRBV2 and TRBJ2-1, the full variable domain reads EPEVTQTPSHQVTQMGQEVILRCVPISNHLYFYWYRQILGQKVEFLVSFYNNEISEKSEIFDDQFSVERPDGSNFTLKIRSTKLEDSAMYFCATRLAGGISSYNEQFFGPGTRLTVL.

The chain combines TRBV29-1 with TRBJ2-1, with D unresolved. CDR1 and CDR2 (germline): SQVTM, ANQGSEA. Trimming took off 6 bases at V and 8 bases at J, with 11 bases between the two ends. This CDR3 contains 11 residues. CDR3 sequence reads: CSVVFVDEQFF. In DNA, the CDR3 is TGCAGCGTCGTGTTTGTGGATGAGCAGTTCTTC.

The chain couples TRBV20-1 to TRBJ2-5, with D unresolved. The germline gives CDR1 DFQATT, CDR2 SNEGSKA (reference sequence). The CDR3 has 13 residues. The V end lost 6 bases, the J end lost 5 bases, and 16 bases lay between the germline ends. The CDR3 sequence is CSASNGPWETQYF. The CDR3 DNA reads TGCAGTGCCAGTAACGGTCCTTGGGAGACCCAGTACTTC.

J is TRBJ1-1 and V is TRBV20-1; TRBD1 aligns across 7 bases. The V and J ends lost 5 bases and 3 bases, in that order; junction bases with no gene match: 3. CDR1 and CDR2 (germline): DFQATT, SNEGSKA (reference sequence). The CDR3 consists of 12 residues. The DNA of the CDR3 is TGCAGTGCTTCTCAGGGGGACACTGAAGCTTTCTTT. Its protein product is CSASQGDTEAFF.

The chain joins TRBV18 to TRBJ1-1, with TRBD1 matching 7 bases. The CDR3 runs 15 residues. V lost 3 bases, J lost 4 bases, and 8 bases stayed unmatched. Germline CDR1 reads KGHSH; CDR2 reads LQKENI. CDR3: CASSPQTGWGTEAFF. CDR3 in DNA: TGTGCCAGCTCACCCCAGACAGGGTGGGGCACTGAAGCTTTCTTT.

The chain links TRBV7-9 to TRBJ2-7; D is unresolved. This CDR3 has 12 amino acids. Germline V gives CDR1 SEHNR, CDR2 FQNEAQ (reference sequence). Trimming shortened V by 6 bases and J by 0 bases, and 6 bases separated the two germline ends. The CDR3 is CASRLSSYEQYF. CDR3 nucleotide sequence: TGTGCCAGCAGGCTGAGCTCCTACGAGCAGTACTTC.

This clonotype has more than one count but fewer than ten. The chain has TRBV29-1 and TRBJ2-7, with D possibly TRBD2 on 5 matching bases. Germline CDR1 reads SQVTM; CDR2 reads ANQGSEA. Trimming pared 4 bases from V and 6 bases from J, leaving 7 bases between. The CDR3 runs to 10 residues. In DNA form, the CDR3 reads TGCAGCGTTGGAGGGCTCGAGCAGTACTTC. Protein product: CSVGGLEQYF.

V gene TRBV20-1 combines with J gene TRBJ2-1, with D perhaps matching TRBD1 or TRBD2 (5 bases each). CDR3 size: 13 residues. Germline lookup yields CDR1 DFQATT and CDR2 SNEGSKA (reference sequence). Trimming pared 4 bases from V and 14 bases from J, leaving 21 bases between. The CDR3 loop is CSATGTGGLWEFF. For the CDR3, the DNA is TGCAGTGCTACAGGGACGGGCGGCCTGTGGGAGTTCTTC.

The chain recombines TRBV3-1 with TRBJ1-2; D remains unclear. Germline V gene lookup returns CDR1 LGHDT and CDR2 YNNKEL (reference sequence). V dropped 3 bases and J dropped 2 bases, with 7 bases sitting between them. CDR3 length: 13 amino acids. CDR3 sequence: CASSQGPNYGYTF. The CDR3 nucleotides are TGTGCCAGCAGCCAGGGCCCGAACTATGGCTACACCTTC.

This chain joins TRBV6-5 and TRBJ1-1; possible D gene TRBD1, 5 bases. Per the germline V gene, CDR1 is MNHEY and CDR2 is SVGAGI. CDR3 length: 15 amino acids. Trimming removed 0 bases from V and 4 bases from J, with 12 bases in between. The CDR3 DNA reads TGTGCCAGCAGTTACTCGTACAGGTTTGGCACTGAAGCTTTCTTT. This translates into CASSYSYRFGTEAFF.

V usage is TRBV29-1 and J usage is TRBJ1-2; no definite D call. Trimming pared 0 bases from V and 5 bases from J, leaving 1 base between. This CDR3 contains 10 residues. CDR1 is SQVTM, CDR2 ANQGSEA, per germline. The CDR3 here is CSVEDYGYTF. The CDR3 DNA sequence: TGCAGCGTTGAAGATTATGGCTACACCTTC.

This chain's CDR3 is CASSSPGNTIYF. The CDR3 DNA reads as TGCGCCAGCAGTTCGCCTGGAAACACCATATATTTT. The rearrangement links TRBV5-1 to TRBJ1-3, with D unclear. This CDR3 has 12 amino acids. V lost 5 bases, J lost 2 bases, and 5 bases lay in between. Germline assignment: CDR1 SGHRS and CDR2 YFSETQ. Supplemented by reference TRBV5-1 and TRBJ1-3, the full variable domain reads KAGVTQTPRYLIKTRGQQVTLSCSPISGHRSVSWYQQTPGQGLQFLFEYFSETQRNKGNFPGRFSGRQFSNSRSEMNVSTLELGDSALYLCASSSPGNTIYFGEGSWLTVV.

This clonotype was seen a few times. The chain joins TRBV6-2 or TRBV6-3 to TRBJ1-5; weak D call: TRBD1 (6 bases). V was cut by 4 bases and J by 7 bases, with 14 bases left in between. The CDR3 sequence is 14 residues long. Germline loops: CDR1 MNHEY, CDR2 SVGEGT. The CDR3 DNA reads TGTGCCAGCAGTTCCCCGCAGGGGAACCAGCCCCAGCATTTT. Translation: CASSSPQGNQPQHF.

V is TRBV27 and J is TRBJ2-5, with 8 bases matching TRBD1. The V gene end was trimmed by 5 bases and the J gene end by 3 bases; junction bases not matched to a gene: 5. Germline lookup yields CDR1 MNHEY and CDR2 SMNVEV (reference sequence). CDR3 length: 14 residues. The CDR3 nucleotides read TGTGCCAGCAGTCCCCTGACAGGGGAAGAGACCCAGTACTTC. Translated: CASSPLTGEETQYF.

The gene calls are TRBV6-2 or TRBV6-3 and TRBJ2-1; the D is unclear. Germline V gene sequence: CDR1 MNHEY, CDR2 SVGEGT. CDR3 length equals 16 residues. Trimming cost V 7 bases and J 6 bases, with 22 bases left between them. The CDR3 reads CASTPIHLGNGNEQFF. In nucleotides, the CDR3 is TGTGCCAGCACCCCGATCCACTTAGGCAACGGCAATGAGCAGTTCTTC.

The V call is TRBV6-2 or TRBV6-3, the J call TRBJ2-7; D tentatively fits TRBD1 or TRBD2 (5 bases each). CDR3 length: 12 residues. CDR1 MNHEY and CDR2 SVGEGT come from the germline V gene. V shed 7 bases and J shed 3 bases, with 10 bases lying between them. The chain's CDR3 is CASTQGDYEQYF. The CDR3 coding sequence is TGTGCCAGCACCCAGGGAGACTACGAGCAGTACTTC.

CDR3 protein: CASSQGRTGGNEKLFF. The CDR3 DNA reads as TGCGCCAGCAGCCAAGGTCGGACGGGTGGTAACGAAAAACTGTTTTTT. The J gene is TRBJ1-4, the V gene TRBV4-3; no clear D. This CDR3 comprises 16 residues. Trimming pared 1 base from V and 8 bases from J, leaving 17 bases between. Looked up from germline, CDR1 is LGHNA and CDR2 is YSLEER.

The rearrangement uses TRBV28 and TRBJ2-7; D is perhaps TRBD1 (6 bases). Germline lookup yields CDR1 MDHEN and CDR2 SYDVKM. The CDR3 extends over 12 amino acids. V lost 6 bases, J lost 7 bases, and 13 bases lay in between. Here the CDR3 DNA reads TGTGCCAGCAGGTACAGGGTGGGGGAGCAGTACTTC. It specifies CASRYRVGEQYF.

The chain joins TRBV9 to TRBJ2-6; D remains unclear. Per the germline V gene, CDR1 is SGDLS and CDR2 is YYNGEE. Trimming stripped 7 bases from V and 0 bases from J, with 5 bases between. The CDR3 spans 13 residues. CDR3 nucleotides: TGTGCCAGCCGACCCTCTGGGGCCAACGTCCTGACTTTC. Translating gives CASRPSGANVLTF.

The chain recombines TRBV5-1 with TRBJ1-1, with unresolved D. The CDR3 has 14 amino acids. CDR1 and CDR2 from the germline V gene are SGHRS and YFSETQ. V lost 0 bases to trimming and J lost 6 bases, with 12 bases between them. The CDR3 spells CASSLARADAEAFF. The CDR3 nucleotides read TGCGCCAGCAGCTTGGCTCGGGCGGACGCTGAAGCTTTCTTT.